Listed here are 8 T cell receptor beta chains from one sample, sequenced in a study of T cells in Graves' hyperthyroidism and ophthalmopathy. Amplified regions were TCR beta CDR3 sequences from RNA transcripts. A set of HTBI primers served as the primers for a first-round RT-PCR of the TCR CDR3. From the multiplex PCR reads, TCRdb called clonotypes with MiXCR, one entry per CDR3 protein. This table holds hundreds of thousands of distinct CDR3 sequences, approximately 40% found once. Sample: blood. The source of these receptors is a woman aged 35 to 49 with Graves' hyperthyroidism.

As to this clonotype: The junction shows a germline mismatch at one end, possibly a read error. This chain connects TRBV7-2 to TRBJ2-3, with a tentative D call TRBD1 (5 bases). The CDR3 sequence is 15 residues long. Per the germline V gene, CDR1 is SGHTA and CDR2 is FQGNSA. CDR3 bases: TGCGCCAGCAGCCATCAGGGAAGGTCAACAGATACGCAGTATTTT. Translation gives CASSHQGRSTDTQYF.

J is TRBJ2-3 and V is TRBV29-1; D is perhaps TRBD1 (6 bases). Germline-derived CDR1 and CDR2 are SQVTM and ANQGSEA. This CDR3 contains 12 residues. Trimming left V 6 bases short and J 4 bases short, with 11 bases between. The CDR3 coding sequence is TGCAGCGTGACCAGACAGGCAGATACGCAGTATTTT. Amino acid sequence: CSVTRQADTQYF.

The chain uses TRBV30 and TRBJ2-5; 13 bases map to TRBD2. The CDR3 runs 15 residues. V was pared by 2 bases and J by 1 base, with 1 base of the junction left unmatched. Germline V gene data show CDR1 as GTSNPN and CDR2 as SVGIG (reference sequence). CDR3 amino acids: CAWSRTSGSQETQYF. CDR3 in DNA: TGTGCCTGGAGTCGGACTAGCGGGAGCCAAGAGACCCAGTACTTC.

On this clonotype itself: Its ends do not fully match the called genes, so a read error is possible. The V and J genes are TRBV7-2 and TRBJ2-7, with D unresolved. The CDR3 totals 14 residues. CDR1 is SGHTA, CDR2 FQGNSA, per germline. The CDR3 sequence: CASSPRGSSYGQYF. CDR3 bases: TGTGCCAGCAGCCCCCGCGGAAGCTCCTACGGGCAGTACTTC. Complete variable domain (other parts from reference TRBV7-2 and TRBJ2-7): GAGVSQSPSNKVTEKGKDVELRCDPISGHTALYWYRQSLGQGLEFLIYFQGNSAPDKSGLPSDRFSAERTGGSVSTLTIQRTQQEDSAVYLCASSPRGSSYGQYFGPGTRLTVT.

This clonotype was found a few times. J is TRBJ1-2 and V is TRBV4-1; D is ambiguous. The germline V gene encodes CDR1 MGHRA and CDR2 YSYEKL. Trimming shortened V by 0 bases and J by 2 bases, and 10 bases separated the two germline ends. The CDR3 sequence is 15 residues long. CDR3 protein: CASSQDPGRNYGYTF. CDR3 coding DNA: TGCGCCAGCAGCCAAGACCCTGGACGGAACTATGGCTACACCTTC.

This clonotype came up many times. This chain joins TRBV24-1 and TRBJ2-5, with D possibly being TRBD1 or TRBD2 (5 bases each). V was shortened by 5 bases and J by 4 bases, with 25 bases between the two germline ends. The V gene's germline CDR1 is KGHDR and CDR2 SFDVKD. The CDR3 totals 18 residues. CDR3 amino acids: CATSGPRDRAKEGETQYF. The CDR3 DNA is TGTGCCACCAGTGGACCCCGGGACCGAGCAAAAGAGGGAGAGACCCAGTACTTC.

This clonotype was observed many times. At one of its ends the junction is not consistent with the germline gene, which may arise from a read error. The gene calls are TRBV20-1 and TRBJ1-1; D perhaps matches TRBD1 (6 bases). CDR1 DFQATT and CDR2 SNEGSKA come from the germline V gene (reference sequence). CDR3 length: 14 residues. CDR3 protein: CSARVTQGNTETFF. Here the CDR3 DNA reads TGCAGTGCTAGAGTAACTCAGGGGAACACTGAAACTTTCTTT.

This clonotype was found many times. The V and J genes are TRBV4-3 and TRBJ1-2; D is undetermined. Germline CDR1 and CDR2: LGHNA and YSLEER. The CDR3 consists of 13 residues. Trimming cost V 0 bases and J 10 bases, with 12 bases left between them. CDR3 in amino acids: CASSQEGGADYTF. The DNA for the CDR3 is TGCGCCAGCAGCCAAGAGGGCGGAGCAGACTACACCTTC.